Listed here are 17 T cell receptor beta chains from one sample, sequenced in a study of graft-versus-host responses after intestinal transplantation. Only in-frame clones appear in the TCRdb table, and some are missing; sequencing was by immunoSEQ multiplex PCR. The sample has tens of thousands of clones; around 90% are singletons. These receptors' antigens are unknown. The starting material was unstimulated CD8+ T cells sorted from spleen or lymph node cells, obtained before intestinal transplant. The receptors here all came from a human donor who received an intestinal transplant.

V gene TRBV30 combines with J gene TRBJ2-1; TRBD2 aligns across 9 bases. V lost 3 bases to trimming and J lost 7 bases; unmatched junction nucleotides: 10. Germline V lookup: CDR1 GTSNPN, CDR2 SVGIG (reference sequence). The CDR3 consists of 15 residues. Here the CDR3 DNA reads TGTGCCTGGAGACCTATAGCGGGAGTGGGGAATGAGCAGTTCTTC. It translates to CAWRPIAGVGNEQFF.

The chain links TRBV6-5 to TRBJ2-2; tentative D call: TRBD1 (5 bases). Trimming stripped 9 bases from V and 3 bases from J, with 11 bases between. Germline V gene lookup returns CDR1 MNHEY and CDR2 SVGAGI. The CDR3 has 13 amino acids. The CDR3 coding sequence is TGTGCCAGTACCTACAGGTACACCGGGGAGCTGTTTTTT. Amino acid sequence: CASTYRYTGELFF.

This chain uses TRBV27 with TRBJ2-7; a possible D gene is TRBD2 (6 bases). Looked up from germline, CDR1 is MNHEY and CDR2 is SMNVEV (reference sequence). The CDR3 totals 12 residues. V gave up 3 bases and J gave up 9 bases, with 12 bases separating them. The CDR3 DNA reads TGTGCCAGCAGTTTTATCGGGGAGGCGCAGTACTTC. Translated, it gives CASSFIGEAQYF.

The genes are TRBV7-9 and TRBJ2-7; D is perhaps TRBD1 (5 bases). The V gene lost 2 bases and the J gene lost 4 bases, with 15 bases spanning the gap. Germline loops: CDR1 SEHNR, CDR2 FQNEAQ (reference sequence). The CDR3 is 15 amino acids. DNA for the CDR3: TGTGCCAGCAGCTTATCAAGGGGCTCCCCTTACGAGCAGTACTTC. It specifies CASSLSRGSPYEQYF.

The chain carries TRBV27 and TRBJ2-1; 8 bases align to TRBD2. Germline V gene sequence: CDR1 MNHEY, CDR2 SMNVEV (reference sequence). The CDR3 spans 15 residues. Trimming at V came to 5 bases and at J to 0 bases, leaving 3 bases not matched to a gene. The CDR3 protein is CASSRGGPSYNEQFF. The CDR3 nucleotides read TGTGCCAGCAGTCGGGGGGGGCCCTCCTACAATGAGCAGTTCTTC.

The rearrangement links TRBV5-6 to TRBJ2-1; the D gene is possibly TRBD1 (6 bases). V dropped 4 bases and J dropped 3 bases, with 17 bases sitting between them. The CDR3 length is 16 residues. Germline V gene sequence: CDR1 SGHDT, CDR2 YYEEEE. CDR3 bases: TGTGCCAGCAGCCCCGACAGGACTCTTAGCTACAATGAGCAGTTCTTC. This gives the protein CASSPDRTLSYNEQFF.

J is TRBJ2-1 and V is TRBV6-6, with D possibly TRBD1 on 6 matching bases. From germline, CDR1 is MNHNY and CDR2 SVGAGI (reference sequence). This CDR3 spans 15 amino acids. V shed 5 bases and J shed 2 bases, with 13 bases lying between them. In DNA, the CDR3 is TGTGCCAGCAGTCAAGGACAGATCGCCTACAATGAGCAGTTCTTC. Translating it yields CASSQGQIAYNEQFF.

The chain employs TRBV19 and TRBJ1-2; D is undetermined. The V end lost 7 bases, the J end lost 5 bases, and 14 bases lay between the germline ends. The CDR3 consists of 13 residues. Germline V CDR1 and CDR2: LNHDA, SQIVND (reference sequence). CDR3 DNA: TGTGCCAGTAATGGCCTGCAAGTATATGGCTACACCTTC. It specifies CASNGLQVYGYTF. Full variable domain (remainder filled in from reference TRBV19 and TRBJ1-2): DGGITQSPKYLFRKEGQNVTLSCEQNLNHDAMYWYRQDPGQGLRLIYYSQIVNDFQKGDIAEGYSVSREKKESFPLTVTSAQKNPTAFYLCASNGLQVYGYTFGSGTRLTVV.

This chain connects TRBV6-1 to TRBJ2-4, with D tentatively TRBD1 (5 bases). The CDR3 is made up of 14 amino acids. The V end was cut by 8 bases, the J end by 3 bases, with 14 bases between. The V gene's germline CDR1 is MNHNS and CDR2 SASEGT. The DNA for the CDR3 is TGTGCCAGCGGAGTAGGGGCTCTCAAAAACATTCAGTACTTC. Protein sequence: CASGVGALKNIQYF.

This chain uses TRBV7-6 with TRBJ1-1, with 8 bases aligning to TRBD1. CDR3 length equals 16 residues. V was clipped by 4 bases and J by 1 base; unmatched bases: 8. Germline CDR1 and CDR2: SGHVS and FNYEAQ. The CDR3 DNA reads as TGTGCCAGCAGCTCCCCAGGGGGCAACGGGAACACTGAAGCTTTCTTT. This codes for CASSSPGGNGNTEAFF.

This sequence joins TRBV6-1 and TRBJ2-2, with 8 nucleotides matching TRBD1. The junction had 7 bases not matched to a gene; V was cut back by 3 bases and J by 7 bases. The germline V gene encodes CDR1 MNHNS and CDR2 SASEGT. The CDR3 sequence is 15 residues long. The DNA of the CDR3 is TGTGCCAGCAGTGAGGAGACAGGGGCAATCGGGGAGCTGTTTTTT. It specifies CASSEETGAIGELFF.

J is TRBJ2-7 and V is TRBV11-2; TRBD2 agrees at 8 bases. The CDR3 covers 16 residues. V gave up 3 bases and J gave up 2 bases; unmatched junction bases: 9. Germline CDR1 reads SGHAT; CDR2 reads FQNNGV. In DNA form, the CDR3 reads TGTGCCAGCAGCTTTCCCGTCGGGGGGGGCACCTACGAGCAGTACTTC. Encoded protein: CASSFPVGGGTYEQYF.

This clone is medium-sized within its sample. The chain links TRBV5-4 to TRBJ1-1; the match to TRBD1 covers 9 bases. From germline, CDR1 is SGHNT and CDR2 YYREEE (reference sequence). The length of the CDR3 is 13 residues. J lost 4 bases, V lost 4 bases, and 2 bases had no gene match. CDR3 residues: CASSPGQGTEAFF. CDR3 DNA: TGTGCCAGCAGCCCGGGACAGGGCACTGAAGCTTTCTTT.

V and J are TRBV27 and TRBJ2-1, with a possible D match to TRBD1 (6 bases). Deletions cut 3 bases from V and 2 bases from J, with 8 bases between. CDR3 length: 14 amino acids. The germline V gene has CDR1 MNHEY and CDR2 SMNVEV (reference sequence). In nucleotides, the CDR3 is TGTGCCAGCAGTTTGCAGGGGCCCTACAATGAGCAGTTCTTC. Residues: CASSLQGPYNEQFF.

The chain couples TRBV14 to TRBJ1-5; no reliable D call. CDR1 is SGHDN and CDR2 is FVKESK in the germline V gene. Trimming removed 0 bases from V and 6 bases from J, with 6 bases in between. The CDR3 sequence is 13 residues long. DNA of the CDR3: TGTGCCAGCAGCCAAGATATCGGTCAGCCCCAGCATTTT. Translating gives CASSQDIGQPQHF.

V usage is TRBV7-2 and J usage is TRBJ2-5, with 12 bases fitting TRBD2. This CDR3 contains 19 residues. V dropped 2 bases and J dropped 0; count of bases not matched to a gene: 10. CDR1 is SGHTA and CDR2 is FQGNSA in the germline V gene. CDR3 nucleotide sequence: TGTGCCAGCAGCTTACCCCCCGGACTAGCGGGGAGGTACCAAGAGACCCAGTACTTC. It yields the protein CASSLPPGLAGRYQETQYF.

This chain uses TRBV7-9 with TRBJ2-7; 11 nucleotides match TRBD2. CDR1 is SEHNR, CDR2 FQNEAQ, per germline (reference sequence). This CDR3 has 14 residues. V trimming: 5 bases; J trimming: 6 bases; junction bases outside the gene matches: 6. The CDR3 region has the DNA TGTGCCAGCAGCCCCCTAGCGGGGGGAATCGAGCAGTACTTC. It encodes CASSPLAGGIEQYF.